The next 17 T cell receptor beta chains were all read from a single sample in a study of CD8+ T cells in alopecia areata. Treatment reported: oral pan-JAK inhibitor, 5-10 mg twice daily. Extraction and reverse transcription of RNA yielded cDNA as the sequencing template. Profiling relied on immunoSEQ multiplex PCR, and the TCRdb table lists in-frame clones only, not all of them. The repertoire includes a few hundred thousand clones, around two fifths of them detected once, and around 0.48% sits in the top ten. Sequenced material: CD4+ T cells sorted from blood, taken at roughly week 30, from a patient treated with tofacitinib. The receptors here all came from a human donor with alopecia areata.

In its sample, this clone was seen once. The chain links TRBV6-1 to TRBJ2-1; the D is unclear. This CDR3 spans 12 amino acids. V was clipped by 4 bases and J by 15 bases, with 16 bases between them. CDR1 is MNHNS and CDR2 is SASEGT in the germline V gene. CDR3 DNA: TGTGCCAGCAGTGGATCTCGGCCCTACGGGTTCTTC. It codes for CASSGSRPYGFF.

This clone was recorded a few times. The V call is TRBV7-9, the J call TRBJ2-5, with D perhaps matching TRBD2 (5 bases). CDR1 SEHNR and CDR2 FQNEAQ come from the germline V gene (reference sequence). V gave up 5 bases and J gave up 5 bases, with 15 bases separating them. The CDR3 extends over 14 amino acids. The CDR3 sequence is CASSPLDSGETQYF. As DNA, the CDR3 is TGTGCCAGCAGCCCGTTGGACTCGGGGGAGACCCAGTACTTC.

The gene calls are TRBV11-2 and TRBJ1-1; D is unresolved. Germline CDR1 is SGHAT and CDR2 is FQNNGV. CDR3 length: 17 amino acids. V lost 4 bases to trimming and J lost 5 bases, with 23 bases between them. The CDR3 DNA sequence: TGTGCCAGCAGCTCACCCCCATTGAGCGTGGTGGGGACTGAAGCTTTCTTT. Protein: CASSSPPLSVVGTEAFF.

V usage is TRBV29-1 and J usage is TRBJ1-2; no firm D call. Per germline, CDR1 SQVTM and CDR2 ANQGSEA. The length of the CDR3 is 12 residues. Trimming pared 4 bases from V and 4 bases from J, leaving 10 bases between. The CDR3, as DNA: TGCAGCGTTGCCGGGAATTCCTATGGCTACACCTTC. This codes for CSVAGNSYGYTF.

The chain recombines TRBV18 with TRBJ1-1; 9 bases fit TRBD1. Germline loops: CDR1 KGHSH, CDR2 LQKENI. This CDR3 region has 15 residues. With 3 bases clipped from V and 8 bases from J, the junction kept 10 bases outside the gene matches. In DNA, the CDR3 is TGTGCCAGCTCACCTTCCACCGGGACAGGGTACGAAGCTTTCTTT. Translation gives CASSPSTGTGYEAFF.

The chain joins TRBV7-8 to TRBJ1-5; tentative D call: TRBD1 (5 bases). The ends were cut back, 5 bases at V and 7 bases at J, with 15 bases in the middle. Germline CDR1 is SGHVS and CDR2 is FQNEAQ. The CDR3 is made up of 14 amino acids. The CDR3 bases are TGTGCCAGCAGCCACCGGGACGGACTGCAGCCCCAGCATTTT. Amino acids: CASSHRDGLQPQHF.

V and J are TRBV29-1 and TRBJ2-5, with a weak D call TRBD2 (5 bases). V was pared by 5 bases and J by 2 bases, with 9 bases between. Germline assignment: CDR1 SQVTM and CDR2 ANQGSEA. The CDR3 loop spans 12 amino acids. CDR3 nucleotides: TGCAGCGTTTTAGCGTATCAAGAGACCCAGTACTTC. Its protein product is CSVLAYQETQYF. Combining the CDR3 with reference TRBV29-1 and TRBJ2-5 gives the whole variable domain SAVISQKPSRDICQRGTSLTIQCQVDSQVTMMFWYRQQPGQSLTLIATANQGSEATYESGFVIDKFPISRPNLTFSTLTVSNMSPEDSSIYLCSVLAYQETQYFGPGTRLLVL.

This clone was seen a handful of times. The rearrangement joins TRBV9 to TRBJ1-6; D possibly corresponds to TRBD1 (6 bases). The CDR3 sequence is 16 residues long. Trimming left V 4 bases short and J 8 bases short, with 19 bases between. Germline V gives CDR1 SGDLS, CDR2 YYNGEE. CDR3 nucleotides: TGTGCCAGCAGCCTCTCTTCGGGGGCAAGGGATTCACCCCTCCACTTT. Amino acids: CASSLSSGARDSPLHF. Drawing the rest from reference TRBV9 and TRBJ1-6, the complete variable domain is DSGVTQTPKHLITATGQRVTLRCSPRSGDLSVYWYQQSLDQGLQFLIQYYNGEERAKGNILERFSAQQFPDLHSELNLSSLELGDSALYFCASSLSSGARDSPLHFGNGTRLTVT.

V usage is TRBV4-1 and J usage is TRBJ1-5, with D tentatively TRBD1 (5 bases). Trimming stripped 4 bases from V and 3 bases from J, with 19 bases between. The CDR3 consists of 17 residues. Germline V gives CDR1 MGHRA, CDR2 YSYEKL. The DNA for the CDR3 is TGCGCCAGCAGCCTTGGAGTGGGCAGGGCGGTCAATCAGCCCCAGCATTTT. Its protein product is CASSLGVGRAVNQPQHF.

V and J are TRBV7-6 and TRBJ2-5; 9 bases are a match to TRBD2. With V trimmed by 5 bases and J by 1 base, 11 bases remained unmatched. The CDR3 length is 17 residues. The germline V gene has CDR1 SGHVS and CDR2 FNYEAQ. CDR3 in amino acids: CASSPKVGAGGQETQYF. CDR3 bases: TGTGCCAGCAGCCCTAAAGTTGGAGCGGGAGGCCAAGAGACCCAGTACTTC.

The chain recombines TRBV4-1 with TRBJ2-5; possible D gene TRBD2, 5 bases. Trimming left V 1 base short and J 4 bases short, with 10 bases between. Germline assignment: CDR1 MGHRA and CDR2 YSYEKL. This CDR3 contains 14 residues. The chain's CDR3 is CASSQGVGRETQYF. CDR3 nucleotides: TGCGCCAGCAGCCAAGGGGTGGGGAGAGAGACCCAGTACTTC.

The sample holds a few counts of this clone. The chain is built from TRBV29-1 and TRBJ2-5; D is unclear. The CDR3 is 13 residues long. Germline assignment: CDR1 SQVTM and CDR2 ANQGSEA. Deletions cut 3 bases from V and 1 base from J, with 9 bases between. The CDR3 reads CSVDIQVQETQYF. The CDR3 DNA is TGCAGCGTTGATATCCAGGTCCAAGAGACCCAGTACTTC.

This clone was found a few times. For the CDR3, the DNA is TGTGCCAGTAGTATCCGACGGGGTGGACAAGAGACCCAGTACTTC. It encodes CASSIRRGGQETQYF. V and J are TRBV19 and TRBJ2-5, with D possibly TRBD2 on 5 matching bases. The germline V and J ends were trimmed by 3 bases and 2 bases, with 13 bases remaining between them. This CDR3 comprises 15 residues. Germline-derived CDR1 and CDR2 are LNHDA and SQIVND (reference sequence).

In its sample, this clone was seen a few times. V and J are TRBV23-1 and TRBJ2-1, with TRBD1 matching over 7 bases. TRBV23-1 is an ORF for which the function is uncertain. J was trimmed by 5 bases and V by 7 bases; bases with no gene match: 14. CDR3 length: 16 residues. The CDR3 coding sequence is TGCGCCAGCAACGGTCTAGGGACAGAAATCAACAATGAGCAGTTCTTC. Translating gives CASNGLGTEINNEQFF.

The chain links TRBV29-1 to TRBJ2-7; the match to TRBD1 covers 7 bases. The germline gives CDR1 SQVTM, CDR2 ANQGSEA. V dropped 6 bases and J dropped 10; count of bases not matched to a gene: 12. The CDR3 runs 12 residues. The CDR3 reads CSVSDRNKRQYF. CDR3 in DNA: TGCAGCGTATCGGACAGGAATAAGCGACAGTACTTC.

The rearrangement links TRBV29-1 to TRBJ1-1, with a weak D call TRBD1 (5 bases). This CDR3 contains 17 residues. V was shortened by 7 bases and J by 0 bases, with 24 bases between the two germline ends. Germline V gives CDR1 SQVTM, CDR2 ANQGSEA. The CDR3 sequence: CSARYRSTDLMNTEAFF. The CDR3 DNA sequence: TGCAGCGCTCGATATCGGTCGACAGACCTCATGAACACTGAAGCTTTCTTT.

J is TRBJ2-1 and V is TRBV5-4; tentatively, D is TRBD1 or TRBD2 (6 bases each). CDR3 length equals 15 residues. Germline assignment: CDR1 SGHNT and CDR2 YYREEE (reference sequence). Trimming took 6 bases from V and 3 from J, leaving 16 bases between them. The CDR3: CASTAGGGRYNEQFF. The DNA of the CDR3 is TGTGCCAGCACTGCAGGAGGGGGACGCTACAATGAGCAGTTCTTC.